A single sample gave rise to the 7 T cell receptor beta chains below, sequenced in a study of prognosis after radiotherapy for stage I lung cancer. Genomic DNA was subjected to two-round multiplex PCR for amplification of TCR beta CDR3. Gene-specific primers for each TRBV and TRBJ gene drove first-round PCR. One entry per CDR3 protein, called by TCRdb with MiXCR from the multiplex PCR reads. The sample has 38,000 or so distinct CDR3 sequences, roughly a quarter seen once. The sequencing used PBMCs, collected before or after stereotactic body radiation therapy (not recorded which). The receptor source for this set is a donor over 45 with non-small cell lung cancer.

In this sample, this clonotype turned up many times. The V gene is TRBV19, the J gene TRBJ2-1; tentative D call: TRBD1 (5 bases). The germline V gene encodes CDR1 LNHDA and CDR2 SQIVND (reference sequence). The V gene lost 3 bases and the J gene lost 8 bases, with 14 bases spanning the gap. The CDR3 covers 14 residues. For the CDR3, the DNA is TGTGCCAGTAGTATTGGCAGGGTAAGGGATGAGCAGTTCTTC. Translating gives CASSIGRVRDEQFF.

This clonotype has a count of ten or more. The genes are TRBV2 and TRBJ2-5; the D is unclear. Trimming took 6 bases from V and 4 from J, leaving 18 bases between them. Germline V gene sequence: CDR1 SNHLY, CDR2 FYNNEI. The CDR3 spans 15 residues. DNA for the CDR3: TGTGCCAGCAGGACCCAGATGATAGCATCAGAGACCCAGTACTTC. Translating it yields CASRTQMIASETQYF.

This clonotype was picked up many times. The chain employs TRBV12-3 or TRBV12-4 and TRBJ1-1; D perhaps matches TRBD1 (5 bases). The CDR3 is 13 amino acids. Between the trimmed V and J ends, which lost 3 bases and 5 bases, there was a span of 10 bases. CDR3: CASSLSGTTEAFF. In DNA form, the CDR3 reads TGTGCCAGCAGTTTGTCGGGGACGACTGAAGCTTTCTTT.

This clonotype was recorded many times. The CDR3 reads CSARDQRSRARTYEQYF. CDR3 nucleotide sequence: TGCAGTGCTAGAGATCAACGTTCTAGGGCGAGAACATACGAGCAGTACTTC. The V gene is TRBV20-1, the J gene TRBJ2-7, with no clear D. Germline loops: CDR1 DFQATT, CDR2 SNEGSKA (reference sequence). V was trimmed by 0 bases and J by 4 bases, leaving 22 bases between them. This CDR3 has 17 residues.

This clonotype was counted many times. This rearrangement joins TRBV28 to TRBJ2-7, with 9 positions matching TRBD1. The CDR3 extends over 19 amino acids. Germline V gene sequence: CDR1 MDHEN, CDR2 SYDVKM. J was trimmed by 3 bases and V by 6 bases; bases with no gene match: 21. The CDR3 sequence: CASRPMTGGKTLTGYEQYF. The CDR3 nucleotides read TGTGCCAGCAGGCCGATGACAGGGGGTAAGACTCTCACCGGCTACGAGCAGTACTTC.

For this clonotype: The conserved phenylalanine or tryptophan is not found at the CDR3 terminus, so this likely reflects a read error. Here the CDR3 reads CASSQPGVTPFQPQHL. The CDR3 coding sequence is TGCGCCAGCAGCCAGCCTGGGGTAACCCCGTTTCAGCCCCAGCATTTG. The chain recombines TRBV4-1 with TRBJ1-5; D uncertain. Germline assignment: CDR1 MGHRA and CDR2 YSYEKL. V was pared by 3 bases and J by 6 bases, with 18 bases between. The CDR3 runs to 16 residues.

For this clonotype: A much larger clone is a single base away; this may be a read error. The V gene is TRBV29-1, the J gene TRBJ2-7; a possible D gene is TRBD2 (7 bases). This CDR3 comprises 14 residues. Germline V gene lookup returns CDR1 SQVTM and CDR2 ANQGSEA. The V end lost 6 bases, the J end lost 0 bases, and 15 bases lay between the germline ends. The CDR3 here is CSVSWGGRSYEQYF. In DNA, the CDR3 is TGCAGCGTCAGCTGGGGGGGGCGCTCCTACGAGCAGTACTTC.